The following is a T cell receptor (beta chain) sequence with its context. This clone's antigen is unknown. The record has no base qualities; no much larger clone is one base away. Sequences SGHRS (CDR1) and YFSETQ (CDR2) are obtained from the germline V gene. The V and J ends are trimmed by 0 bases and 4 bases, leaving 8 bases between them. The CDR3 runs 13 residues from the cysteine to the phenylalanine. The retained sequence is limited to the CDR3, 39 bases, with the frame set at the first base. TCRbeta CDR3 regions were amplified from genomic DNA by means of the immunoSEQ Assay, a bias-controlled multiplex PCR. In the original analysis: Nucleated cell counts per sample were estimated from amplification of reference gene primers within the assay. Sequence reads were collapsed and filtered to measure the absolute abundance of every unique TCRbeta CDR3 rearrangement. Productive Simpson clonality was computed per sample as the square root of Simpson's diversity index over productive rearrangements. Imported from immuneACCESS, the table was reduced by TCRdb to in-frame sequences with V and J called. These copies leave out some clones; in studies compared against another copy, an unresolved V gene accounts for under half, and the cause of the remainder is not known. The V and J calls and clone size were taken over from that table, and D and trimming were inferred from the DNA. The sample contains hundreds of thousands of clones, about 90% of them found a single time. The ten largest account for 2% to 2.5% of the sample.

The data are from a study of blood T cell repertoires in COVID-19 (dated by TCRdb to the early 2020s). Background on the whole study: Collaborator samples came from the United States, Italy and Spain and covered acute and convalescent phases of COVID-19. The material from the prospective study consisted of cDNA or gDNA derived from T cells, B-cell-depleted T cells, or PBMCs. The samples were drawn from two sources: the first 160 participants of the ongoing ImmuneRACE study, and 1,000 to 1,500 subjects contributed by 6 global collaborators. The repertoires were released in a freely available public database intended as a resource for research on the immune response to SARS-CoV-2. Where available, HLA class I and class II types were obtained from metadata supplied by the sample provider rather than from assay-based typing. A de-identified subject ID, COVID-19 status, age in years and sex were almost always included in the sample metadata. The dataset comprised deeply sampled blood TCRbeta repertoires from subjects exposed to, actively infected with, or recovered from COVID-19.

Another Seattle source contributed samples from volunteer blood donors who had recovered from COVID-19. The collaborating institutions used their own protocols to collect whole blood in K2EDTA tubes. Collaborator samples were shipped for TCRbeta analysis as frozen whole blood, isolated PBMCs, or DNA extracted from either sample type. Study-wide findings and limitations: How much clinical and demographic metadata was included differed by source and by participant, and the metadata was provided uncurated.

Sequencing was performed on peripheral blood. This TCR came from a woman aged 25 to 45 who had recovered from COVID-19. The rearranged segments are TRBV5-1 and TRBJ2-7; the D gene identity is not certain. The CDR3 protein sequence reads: CASSLDMTYEQYF. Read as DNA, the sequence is TGCGCCAGCAGCTTGGATATGACTTACGAGCAGTACTTC.